These 24 T cell receptor beta chains originate from one sample sequenced in a study of blood T cells in healthy people across ages. Together with a sample-barcoded 5' primer, a J-beta primer mix was included in a second PCR lasting about 6 to 11 cycles. A single record per CDR3 protein comes from TCRdb applying MiXCR to the 5' RACE reads. The table records about 1 million distinct CDR3 sequences, 45% of them present only once. Material for sequencing was blood. These receptors came from a woman aged 60-75 years in good health.

This chain uses TRBV20-1 with TRBJ2-5; 10 bases fit TRBD2. The V gene end was trimmed by 1 base and the J gene end by 13 bases; junction bases not matched to a gene: 15. The CDR3 is 15 amino acids. Germline values: CDR1 DFQATT, CDR2 SNEGSKA (reference sequence). DNA of the CDR3: TGCAGTGCTAGAGCACCGGGACTAGCGAGAGGGCCGAGGTACTTC. Protein product: CSARAPGLARGPRYF.

This sequence joins TRBV9 and TRBJ2-5, with TRBD1 as a possible D gene (5 bases). Germline assignment: CDR1 SGDLS and CDR2 YYNGEE. Trimming removed 0 bases at V and 4 bases at J, with 10 bases between. The CDR3 spans 14 residues. CDR3 DNA sequence: TGTGCCAGCAGCGTAGCTCTAAGGGGAGAGACCCAGTACTTC. Translated: CASSVALRGETQYF.

This clonotype has a handful of counts. CDR3 residues: CASSLVQGTDTQYF. DNA for the CDR3: TGTGCCAGCAGCTTAGTCCAGGGCACAGATACGCAGTATTTT. The chain has TRBV7-9 and TRBJ2-3; D is unclear. Germline values: CDR1 SEHNR, CDR2 FQNEAQ (reference sequence). The ends were cut back, 1 base at V and 1 base at J, with 6 bases in the middle. The length of the CDR3 is 14 residues.

This chain links TRBV6-2 or TRBV6-3 with TRBJ2-3, with 10 bases fitting TRBD2. This CDR3 contains 16 residues. J was trimmed by 4 bases and V by 6 bases; bases with no gene match: 10. The germline CDR1 and CDR2 sequences are MNHEY and SVGEGT. The CDR3 reads CASSFVGSGRSDTQYF. The CDR3 DNA reads as TGTGCCAGCAGCTTCGTCGGTAGCGGGAGGTCAGATACGCAGTATTTT.

The rearrangement uses TRBV12-3 or TRBV12-4 and TRBJ2-1, with 8 bases that match TRBD2. Trimming removed 5 bases from V and 6 bases from J; junction bases left unmatched: 6. CDR3 length equals 14 residues. CDR3 coding DNA: TGTGCCAGCAGTCCCGGGACTAGGTCCAATGAGCAGTTCTTC. Protein: CASSPGTRSNEQFF.

The V gene is TRBV20-1, the J gene TRBJ2-2; 7 bases map to TRBD2. The CDR3 has 16 amino acids. J lost 3 bases, V lost 0 bases, and 7 bases had no gene match. Germline assignment: CDR1 DFQATT and CDR2 SNEGSKA (reference sequence). CDR3 nucleotide sequence: TGCAGTGCTAGAGATATGGCGGGAGAGGACACCGGGGAGCTGTTTTTT. This translates into CSARDMAGEDTGELFF.

The J gene is TRBJ2-3, the V gene TRBV20-1; 10 bases fit TRBD2. CDR1 and CDR2 from the germline V gene are DFQATT and SNEGSKA (reference sequence). This CDR3 is 14 amino acids long. J was trimmed by 7 bases and V by 3 bases; bases with no gene match: 7. The CDR3 sequence is CSARLAGDINTQYF. The CDR3 region has the DNA TGCAGTGCTAGGCTAGCGGGAGATATAAATACGCAGTATTTT.

This clonotype was observed a handful of times. The chain recombines TRBV20-1 with TRBJ2-3; TRBD2 matches at 14 bases. Trimming cost V 0 bases and J 5 bases; bases outside gene matches: 10. The CDR3 contains 18 residues. Germline V gives CDR1 DFQATT, CDR2 SNEGSKA (reference sequence). The chain's CDR3 is CSARDLWGLAGEVDTQYF. For the CDR3, the DNA is TGCAGTGCTAGAGATCTCTGGGGACTAGCGGGAGAAGTAGATACGCAGTATTTT.

This clonotype was seen repeatedly, ten times or more. This rearrangement joins TRBV29-1 to TRBJ2-7; 8 bases are shared with TRBD1. V shed 2 bases, J shed 4 bases, and the junction held 7 bases outside the gene matches. The CDR3 length is 14 residues. Germline CDR1 reads SQVTM; CDR2 reads ANQGSEA. CDR3 protein: CSVEYRTGKYEQYF. The DNA of the CDR3 is TGCAGCGTTGAATACCGGACAGGGAAATACGAGCAGTACTTC.

In this sample, this clonotype turned up once. The chain has TRBV5-6 and TRBJ2-4, with 7 bases that match TRBD2. J gave up 0 bases and V 1 base, and 4 bases lay outside the gene matches. The CDR3 runs to 16 residues. Germline CDR1 reads SGHDT; CDR2 reads YYEEEE. CDR3 sequence (DNA): TGTGCCAGCAGCTTGTTGGGCGGGGGAGCCAAAAACATTCAGTACTTC. Translating it yields CASSLLGGGAKNIQYF.

This clonotype came up a few times. The chain has TRBV7-2 and TRBJ2-3, with unresolved D. Germline lookup yields CDR1 SGHTA and CDR2 FQGNSA. V dropped 2 bases and J dropped 2 bases, with 11 bases sitting between them. This CDR3 region has 15 residues. The CDR3, as DNA: TGTGCCAGCAGCTTAAAGGCCTCCTACACAGATACGCAGTATTTT. It encodes CASSLKASYTDTQYF.

V and J are TRBV20-1 and TRBJ2-3, with TRBD1 as a possible D gene (6 bases). This CDR3 is built from 14 residues. The germline V gene has CDR1 DFQATT and CDR2 SNEGSKA (reference sequence). The V end lost 6 bases, the J end lost 0 bases, and 13 bases lay between the germline ends. The DNA of the CDR3 is TGCAGTGCCCCGGACAGATCTAGCACAGATACGCAGTATTTT. Its protein product is CSAPDRSSTDTQYF.

The chain is built from TRBV5-1 and TRBJ2-3; D call uncertain. This CDR3 is 15 amino acids long. The V gene's germline CDR1 is SGHRS and CDR2 YFSETQ. Trimming left V 1 base short and J 2 bases short, with 11 bases between. CDR3 nucleotide sequence: TGCGCCAGCAGCTTGATTGGCGTGATCACAGATACGCAGTATTTT. Protein sequence: CASSLIGVITDTQYF.

This chain joins TRBV13 and TRBJ2-5; TRBD1 might be the D (6 bases). Germline CDR1 PRHDT, CDR2 FYEKMQ (reference sequence). The CDR3 is 15 residues long. V was trimmed by 5 bases and J by 0 bases, leaving 13 bases between them. CDR3: CASSKGGAYQETQYF. The CDR3 nucleotides read TGTGCCAGCAGCAAAGGGGGAGCGTACCAAGAGACCCAGTACTTC.

The rearrangement uses TRBV7-2 and TRBJ2-1; perhaps TRBD1 as D (7 bases). V gave up 5 bases and J gave up 10 bases, with 18 bases separating them. Germline V gene data show CDR1 as SGHTA and CDR2 as FQGNSA. This CDR3 comprises 14 residues. The CDR3 DNA follows: TGTGCCAGCAGCCAGGGGGTGGGGGGAAGCGAGCAGTTCTTC. It is translated as CASSQGVGGSEQFF.

This clonotype turned up a few times. The rearrangement joins TRBV29-1 to TRBJ2-7, with 7 bases that match TRBD1. The CDR3 extends over 14 amino acids. With 5 bases clipped from V and 7 bases from J, the junction kept 14 bases outside the gene matches. CDR1 and CDR2 (germline): SQVTM, ANQGSEA. The CDR3 DNA follows: TGCAGCGTTCTTCGGGACAGACCCTACGCGGAGCAGTACTTC. Protein: CSVLRDRPYAEQYF.

CDR3 loop: CASSLWPGAYEQYF. The CDR3 DNA is TGTGCCAGCAGTTTATGGCCGGGGGCCTACGAGCAGTACTTC. The genes are TRBV27 and TRBJ2-7, with a weak D call TRBD2 (6 bases). CDR1 and CDR2 from the germline V gene are MNHEY and SMNVEV (reference sequence). The ends were cut back, 1 base at V and 2 bases at J, with 9 bases in the middle. The length of the CDR3 is 14 residues.

This clonotype was counted at least ten times. This chain joins TRBV29-1 and TRBJ2-1, with a tentative D call TRBD2 (6 bases). Looked up from germline, CDR1 is SQVTM and CDR2 is ANQGSEA. This CDR3 region has 14 residues. V dropped 3 bases and J dropped 3 bases, with 12 bases sitting between them. CDR3 sequence reads: CSVDGGTHYNEQFF. In DNA, the CDR3 is TGCAGCGTTGATGGCGGGACGCACTACAATGAGCAGTTCTTC.

The chain has TRBV5-1 and TRBJ2-5; TRBD2 matches at 8 bases. The DNA end is more similar to TRBJ2-7, so the J call may be wrong. The CDR3 covers 15 residues. CDR1 is SGHRS, CDR2 YFSETQ, per germline. CDR3 sequence: CASSLAGTSFYEQYF. CDR3 in DNA: TGCGCCAGCAGCTTAGCCGGGACTAGTTTCTACGAGCAGTACTTC.

This clonotype was observed a handful of times. This sequence joins TRBV11-2 and TRBJ2-5; D not resolved. V was trimmed by 1 base and J by 5 bases, leaving 8 bases between them. Germline V gene data show CDR1 as SGHAT and CDR2 as FQNNGV. The CDR3 length is 13 residues. As DNA, the CDR3 is TGTGCCAGCAGCTTAGGAACCTCTGAGACCCAGTACTTC. Its protein is CASSLGTSETQYF.

This sequence joins TRBV19 and TRBJ2-7; 8 nucleotides match TRBD1. CDR3 length equals 14 residues. V shed 4 bases, J shed 4 bases, and the junction held 6 bases outside the gene matches. CDR1 and CDR2 (germline): LNHDA, SQIVND (reference sequence). The chain's CDR3 is CASSRGTGFYEQYF. CDR3 sequence (DNA): TGTGCCAGTAGTAGAGGGACAGGCTTTTACGAGCAGTACTTC.

The chain carries TRBV14 and TRBJ1-2, with 8 positions matching TRBD1. Germline lookup yields CDR1 SGHDN and CDR2 FVKESK. V was clipped by 0 bases and J by 6 bases; unmatched bases: 6. The CDR3 length is 15 residues. CDR3 coding DNA: TGTGCCAGCAGCCAAGATGGCGGCAGGGGGCATGGCTACACCTTC. Translated: CASSQDGGRGHGYTF.

The chain carries TRBV12-3 or TRBV12-4 and TRBJ1-6; D is uncertain. CDR3 length: 13 residues. The V end was cut by 3 bases, the J end by 10 bases, with 10 bases between. The CDR3, as DNA: TGTGCCAGCAGTTTGATGAGGAAGTCACCCCTCCACTTT. It is translated as CASSLMRKSPLHF.

This chain uses TRBV7-2 with TRBJ1-2, with a weak D call TRBD1 (6 bases). This CDR3 is built from 12 residues. Germline V gene data show CDR1 as SGHTA and CDR2 as FQGNSA. V was clipped by 8 bases and J by 8 bases, with 15 bases between them. The CDR3 nucleotides are TGTGCCAGCCGAAGGGGGTGGGGGGGCTACACCTTC. Translation gives CASRRGWGGYTF.